Described below is a single T cell receptor beta chain sequence and its context. The V gene's germline CDR1 is LNHDA and CDR2 SQIVND (reference sequence). V lost 11 bases and J 13 bases, leaving 24 bases between the germline ends. The CDR3 contains 14 residues. These data are taken from a study of blood T cell repertoires in COVID-19. The authors' processing: For nucleated cells, counts were estimated from reference gene primer amplification. Profiled with immunoSEQ multiplex PCR; TCRdb holds only in-frame clones, not every one. Clone size and V and J calls were adopted from that table, with D and trimming inferred from the DNA. The sample includes roughly 110,000 clones, roughly 80% of them seen just once.

The receptor's source is a man between 50 and 59 years old with acute or convalescent COVID-19. The chain is built from TRBV19 and TRBJ1-6, with a possible D match to TRBD1 (6 bases). Sequenced input: peripheral blood. CDR3 loop: CASQKFWGPHPLHF. The CDR3 DNA reads TGTGCCTCCCAGAAGTTCTGGGGGCCCCATCCCCTCCACTTT.